This T cell receptor (beta chain) was sequenced during a study of blood T cells in healthy people across ages. General observations from the study: The study found more naive CD4+ cells and higher diversity in long-lived than aged donors.

With respect to this clonotype: What it binds is unknown.

A J-beta primer mix and a sample-barcoded 5' primer were used in a second PCR of roughly 7 to 12 cycles. Using its own MiXCR run on the 5' RACE reads, TCRdb lists one record per CDR3 protein. The sample has 800,000 or so distinct CDR3 sequences, approximately 25% seen once; the top ten hold approximately 3.7%. These same records also appear under a second study, on T cells of mothers and their children. That report notes: RNA that had been extracted went wholly into cDNA synthesis, at 1.5 ug per 15 ul.

Sequenced sample: blood. This clonotype was sampled from a boy aged 5 to 17 in good health.

CDR3 bases: TGTGCCAGCAGCTCAGAGGTCTTCGGCACCGGGGAGCTGTTTTTT. Residues: CASSSEVFGTGELFF. This sequence joins TRBV7-9 and TRBJ2-2, with D unresolved. V was clipped by 4 bases and J by 4 bases, with 13 bases between them. Germline V CDR1 and CDR2: SEHNR, FQNEAQ (reference sequence). This CDR3 is built from 15 residues. Full variable domain (missing parts from reference TRBV7-9 and TRBJ2-2): DTGVSQNPRHKITKRGQNVTFRCDPISEHNRLYWYRQTLGQGPEFLTYFQNEAQLEKSRLLSDRFSAERPKGSFSTLEIQRTEQGDSAMYLCASSSEVFGTGELFFGEGSRLTVL.